This T cell receptor beta chain was observed in a study of CD4 T cells in relation to SARS-CoV-2 and coronaviruses. At the level of the study: Negative control cultures got HIV-1 Nef peptides or no peptide. Study-wide findings and caveats: Roughly 65% of donors had memory CD4+ clonotypes crossrecognizing SARS-CoV-2 and common cold coronavirus spike. This crossreactivity analysis covered spike protein alone, no other viral proteins.

CD4+ T cells from unexposed donors were obtained before the COVID-19 pandemic (2011-2018). The cells were cultured for under twelve days before CD4+ T cells were isolated. Cells permitting, SARS-CoV-2 S/N and four cold-coronavirus spikes were tested on unexposed-donor CD4+ T cells. Concerning this clone: Its antigen is not identified.

V lost 3 bases, J lost 0 bases, and 5 bases stayed unmatched. In germline, CDR1 is SGHKS, CDR2 YYEKEE (reference sequence). This CDR3 has 15 amino acids. Profiling relied on immunoSEQ multiplex PCR, and the TCRdb table lists in-frame clones only, not all of them. Of about 26,000 clones detected, about 81% appear once; the ten largest clones hold 10% to 15%. This TCR was recovered from a human donor in good health. The sample comprised CD4+ T cells from PBMCs, cultured in vitro. The chain joins TRBV5-5 to TRBJ1-1, with 7 bases matching TRBD1. DNA of the CDR3: TGTGCCAGCAGCTCTATGACAGGGTTGAACACTGAAGCTTTCTTT. Translated: CASSSMTGLNTEAFF.